This is a list of T cell receptor beta chains from one sample in a study of T cell responses to AZD1222 COVID-19 vaccine. Assay used: immunoSEQ multiplex PCR; TCRdb lists only in-frame clones, some missing. The table shows more than 85,000 clones, with over 80% occurring only once. Sample: peripheral blood, taken on day 0 of AZD1222 vaccination. The receptors were sampled from an adult in good health. The CDR3 runs from the conserved cysteine through the conserved F or W. The D gene is left open where the match is weak. Some rows have no size entry. The others give once, few or many, or a class for an expanded clone.

TRBD2,TRBJ2-2,TRBV15,.,CATSRETTSASNTGELFF,TGTGCCACCAGCAGGGAAACAACTAGCGCATCGAACACCGGGGAGCTGTTTTTT
.,TRBJ2-7,TRBV6-4,.,CASSDSIRGSSEQYF,TGTGCCAGCAGTGACTCAATCCGGGGCTCATCCGAGCAGTACTTC
.,TRBJ1-1,TRBV9,.,CASSPPGPRDTEAFF,TGTGCCAGCAGCCCTCCAGGACCACGGGACACTGAAGCTTTCTTT
.,TRBJ1-2,TRBV12-5,.,CASGFDRYGYTF,TGTGCTAGTGGGTTCGACAGGTATGGCTACACCTTC
TRBD1,TRBJ1-2,TRBV20-1,.,CSATRGHGYTF,TGCAGTGCTACCAGGGGGCATGGCTACACCTTC
.,TRBJ2-3,TRBV19,few,CASSIAGQLTDTQYF,TGTGCCAGTAGTATTGCGGGACAGCTCACAGATACGCAGTATTTT
.,TRBJ1-2,TRBV16,.,CASSLTIKDYGYTF,TGTGCCAGCAGCCTGACAATTAAAGACTATGGCTACACCTTC
.,TRBJ1-1,TRBV28,.,CASLTGTEAFF,TGTGCCAGCCTTACAGGGACTGAAGCTTTCTTT
.,TRBJ1-2,TRBV6-6,.,CASRIGANYGYTF,TGTGCCAGCCGAATTGGGGCCAACTATGGCTACACCTTC
.,TRBJ2-3,TRBV6-2/TRBV6-3,.,CASSRRGDTQYF,TGTGCCAGCAGCCGTAGGGGAGATACGCAGTATTTT
.,TRBJ2-1,TRBV5-1,.,CASSLATRNEQFF,TGCGCCAGCAGCTTAGCTACCAGGAATGAGCAGTTCTTC
TRBD2,TRBJ2-7,TRBV6-5,.,CASSQTSGHYEQYF,TGTGCCAGCAGTCAGACTAGCGGGCACTACGAGCAGTACTTC
.,TRBJ1-1,TRBV12-3/TRBV12-4,once,CASSRNVVEAFF,TGTGCCAGCAGTAGGAACGTTGTCGAAGCTTTCTTT
.,TRBJ2-5,TRBV10-3,.,CATRGREQETQYF,TGTGCCACCCGGGGAAGGGAACAAGAGACCCAGTACTTC
.,TRBJ2-1,TRBV7-2,.,CASSSTGSGYNEQFF,TGTGCCAGCAGCTCAACAGGGTCCGGCTACAATGAGCAGTTCTTC
.,TRBJ1-3,TRBV4-2,.,CASSQAVKLPGAPDGNTIYF,TGTGCCAGCAGCCAGGCCGTGAAACTCCCAGGGGCACCTGATGGAAACACCATATATTTT
.,TRBJ2-5,TRBV7-8,.,CASSQIADLRETQYF,TGTGCCAGCAGCCAAATAGCGGATCTTAGGGAGACCCAGTACTTC
TRBD1,TRBJ2-7,TRBV27,.,CASSFGTGGYEQYF,TGTGCCAGCAGTTTCGGGACAGGGGGCTACGAGCAGTACTTC
.,TRBJ1-2,TRBV18,.,CASSLGRVGGYTF,TGTGCCAGCTCATTGGGACGGGTTGGAGGCTACACCTTC
.,TRBJ1-4,TRBV10-2,.,CASSSGDSNEKLFF,TGCGCCAGCAGCTCAGGCGATTCTAATGAAAAACTGTTTTTT
TRBD1,TRBJ1-6,TRBV5-1,.,CASSSYRGGSPLHF,TGCGCCAGCAGCTCGTACAGGGGGGGATCACCCCTCCACTTT
TRBD2,TRBJ2-5,TRBV11-2,.,CASSPLAGGLGETQYF,TGTGCCAGCAGCCCGCTAGCGGGGGGGCTCGGAGAGACCCAGTACTTC
.,TRBJ1-2,TRBV11-2,.,CASSFTRRGSGYTF,TGTGCCAGCAGCTTCACGCGTCGGGGTTCTGGCTACACCTTC
TRBD1,TRBJ2-6,TRBV4-2,.,CASSGRRTGNLGANVLTF,TGTGCCAGCAGCGGACGAAGGACAGGGAATCTTGGGGCCAACGTCCTGACTTTC
.,TRBJ2-7,TRBV5-1,.,CASSLRGLGADEQYF,TGCGCCAGCAGCTTGCGCGGACTGGGGGCGGACGAGCAGTACTTC
.,TRBJ2-7,TRBV7-2,.,CASSPYRGTYEQYF,TGTGCCAGCAGCCCCTATCGGGGAACCTACGAGCAGTACTTC
.,TRBJ1-1,TRBV30,once,CAWSSGGHTEAFF,TGTGCCTGGAGTTCCGGGGGCCACACTGAAGCTTTCTTT
.,TRBJ1-6,TRBV19,.,CASRTEQGHNSPLHF,TGTGCCAGTAGGACCGAACAGGGTCATAATTCACCCCTCCACTTT